This T cell receptor (beta chain) was identified in a study of breast tumors, draining lymph nodes, adjacent tissues. MiXCR, applied by TCRdb to the multiplex PCR reads, yields one record per CDR3 protein. The sample has about 230,000 distinct CDR3 sequences; around 32% are singletons. The CDR3 contains 15 residues. The trim removed 4 bases at V and 4 bases at J, leaving 9 bases unmatched. The germline V gene encodes CDR1 SGHVS and CDR2 FNYEAQ. Whole-study results and caveats: Tumor T cell lymph node origin was a supported hypothesis, not proven. Compared with basal-like, luminal-like tumors shared significantly more repertoire with nontumor tissue.

The lymph nodes were axillary draining lymph nodes from breast cancer patients. Of note for this clonotype: Antigen: not known.

This chain joins TRBV7-6 and TRBJ2-7; TRBD1 matches at 8 bases. The sample comprised axillary lymph node tissue. This receptor was identified in a female donor with breast cancer. Some clones in this sample may be carry-over from other donors' samples. The CDR3 spells CASSSSPGGYYEQYF. The CDR3 region has the DNA TGTGCCAGCAGCTCCAGTCCAGGGGGCTATTACGAGCAGTACTTC.